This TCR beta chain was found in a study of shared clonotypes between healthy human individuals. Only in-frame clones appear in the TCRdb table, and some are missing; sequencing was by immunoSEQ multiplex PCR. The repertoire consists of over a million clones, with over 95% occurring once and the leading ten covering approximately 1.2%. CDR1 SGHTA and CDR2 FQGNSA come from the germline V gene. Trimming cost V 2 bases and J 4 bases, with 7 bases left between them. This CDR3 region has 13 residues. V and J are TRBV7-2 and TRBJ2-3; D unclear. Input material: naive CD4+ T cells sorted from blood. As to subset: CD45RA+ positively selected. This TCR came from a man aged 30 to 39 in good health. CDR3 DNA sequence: TGTGCCAGCAGCTTATTACCTTCAGATACGCAGTATTTT. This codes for CASSLLPSDTQYF.